The 16 T cell receptor beta chains in this list originate from one sample, sequenced in a study of T cell repertoires in cytomegalovirus infection. One entry per CDR3 protein results from TCRdb running MiXCR on the reads. The sample has hundreds of thousands of distinct CDR3 sequences, about 11% seen once. The sample consisted of PBMCs. Receptors were obtained from a human donor in good health (CMV status not recorded). Some clones in this sample may be carry-over from other donors' samples.

The table lists this clonotype with many counts. The chain combines TRBV7-8 with TRBJ2-2; D unclear. V was cut by 5 bases and J by 4 bases, with 14 bases left in between. Per germline, CDR1 SGHVS and CDR2 FQNEAQ. The CDR3 is made up of 15 amino acids. CDR3 region: CASSPSDRVTGELFF. The CDR3 nucleotides read TGTGCCAGCAGCCCAAGTGATAGGGTCACCGGGGAGCTGTTTTTT.

In its sample, this clonotype was seen many times. This chain joins TRBV6-6 and TRBJ2-1, with 9 bases that match TRBD1. V lost 5 bases to trimming and J lost 5 bases; unmatched junction nucleotides: 7. CDR1 and CDR2 from the germline V gene are MNHNY and SVGAGI (reference sequence). This CDR3 is 15 amino acids long. The CDR3 region is CASSDRDRAHNEQFF. The CDR3 region has the DNA TGTGCCAGCAGTGACCGGGACAGGGCTCACAATGAGCAGTTCTTC.

This clonotype came up many times. The chain has TRBV4-1 and TRBJ2-3; the D is unclear. V was trimmed by 3 bases and J by 5 bases, leaving 6 bases between them. CDR3 length equals 12 residues. Germline V CDR1 and CDR2: MGHRA, YSYEKL. The CDR3 protein is CASSHIQDTQYF. Written as DNA, the CDR3 is TGCGCCAGCAGCCACATACAAGATACGCAGTATTTT.

This clonotype has at least ten counts. This chain connects TRBV27 to TRBJ2-5; D may be TRBD1 or TRBD2 (6 bases each). From germline, CDR1 is MNHEY and CDR2 SMNVEV (reference sequence). This CDR3 has 15 residues. The ends were cut back, 5 bases at V and 5 bases at J, with 18 bases in the middle. DNA for the CDR3: TGTGCCAGCAGTCCCATGCCGGGGGCCGGGGAGACCCAGTACTTC. This translates into CASSPMPGAGETQYF.

Many counts were recorded for this clonotype. The chain joins TRBV7-9 to TRBJ2-7, with 8 bases identical to TRBD1. V lost 5 bases, J lost 2 bases, and 8 bases stayed unmatched. The CDR3 is 15 amino acids. The germline gives CDR1 SEHNR, CDR2 FQNEAQ (reference sequence). In nucleotides, the CDR3 is TGTGCCAGCAGCGCGGGACAGGCGAAAACCTACGAGCAGTACTTC. It translates to CASSAGQAKTYEQYF.

V and J are TRBV2 and TRBJ1-5; D is unresolved. Germline assignment: CDR1 SNHLY and CDR2 FYNNEI. The V end lost 7 bases, the J end lost 4 bases, and 14 bases lay between the germline ends. The CDR3 runs 14 residues. The CDR3 protein is CASTQARTNQPQHF. CDR3 bases: TGTGCCAGCACCCAAGCTCGGACGAATCAGCCCCAGCATTTT.

The chain employs TRBV9 and TRBJ2-3; D gene unclear. Trimming pared 8 bases from V and 5 bases from J, leaving 3 bases between. This CDR3 comprises 9 residues. Per germline, CDR1 SGDLS and CDR2 YYNGEE. CDR3: CAREDTQYF. The CDR3 DNA reads as TGTGCCAGAGAAGATACGCAGTATTTT.

This clonotype was seen ten or more times. CDR3 loop: CASRETGAVNSPLHF. CDR3 coding DNA: TGTGCCAGCAGGGAGACAGGGGCTGTCAACTCACCCCTCCACTTT. The V and J genes are TRBV28 and TRBJ1-6, with TRBD1 matching 8 bases. Per germline, CDR1 MDHEN and CDR2 SYDVKM. This CDR3 is 15 amino acids long. The V segment lost 6 bases and the J segment 10 bases; nucleotides outside the gene matches: 11. The full variable domain, its missing parts supplied by reference TRBV28 and TRBJ1-6, is DVKVTQSSRYLVKRTGEKVFLECVQDMDHENMFWYRQDPGLGLRLIYFSYDVKMKEKGDIPEGYSVSREKKERFSLILESASTNQTSMYLCASRETGAVNSPLHFGNGTRLTVT.

This clonotype was counted at least ten times. The chain links TRBV7-9 to TRBJ2-2; D is perhaps TRBD1 (6 bases). The CDR3 totals 15 residues. Per germline, CDR1 SEHNR and CDR2 FQNEAQ (reference sequence). Trimming left V 3 bases short and J 1 base short, with 9 bases between. This CDR3 reads CASSFGDKNTGELFF. Here the CDR3 DNA reads TGTGCCAGCAGCTTCGGGGACAAGAACACCGGGGAGCTGTTTTTT.

This clonotype was seen a handful of times. The J gene is TRBJ2-1, the V gene TRBV29-1, with D hard to call. V was clipped by 3 bases and J by 2 bases, with 11 bases between them. This CDR3 is built from 14 residues. Germline loops: CDR1 SQVTM, CDR2 ANQGSEA. In DNA, the CDR3 is TGCAGCGTTGACCGAGTGGGAACCTACAATGAGCAGTTCTTC. Encoded protein: CSVDRVGTYNEQFF.

This clonotype came up a few times. This chain connects TRBV28 to TRBJ2-2, with 11 bases that match TRBD2. From germline, CDR1 is MDHEN and CDR2 SYDVKM. The J segment lost 5 bases and the V segment lost 4 bases, leaving 9 bases of the junction unmatched. The CDR3 has 17 residues. CDR3 sequence (DNA): TGTGCCAGCAGTTCTGGGACTAGCGGCCCCTGGACCGGGGAGCTGTTTTTT. This translates into CASSSGTSGPWTGELFF.

This clonotype has a count of ten or more. The CDR3 region has the DNA TGTGCCAGCACCCAGGGGAACGGGGAGCTGTTTTTT. This codes for CASTQGNGELFF. V and J are TRBV11-2 and TRBJ2-2; TRBD1 might be the D (6 bases). Trimming removed 7 bases at V and 7 bases at J, with 10 bases between. The V gene's germline CDR1 is SGHAT and CDR2 FQNNGV. This CDR3 is built from 12 residues. Using reference TRBV11-2 and TRBJ2-2 for the parts outside the CDR3, the full variable domain is EAGVAQSPRYKIIEKRQSVAFWCNPISGHATLYWYQQILGQGPKLLIQFQNNGVVDDSQLPKDRFSAERLKGVDSTLKIQPAKLEDSAVYLCASTQGNGELFFGEGSRLTVL.

This clonotype was counted ten times or more. V and J are TRBV9 and TRBJ2-1; 7 bases are shared with TRBD2. The CDR3 is 15 amino acids. Per germline, CDR1 SGDLS and CDR2 YYNGEE. The V segment lost 0 bases and the J segment 7 bases; nucleotides outside the gene matches: 7. The CDR3, as DNA: TGTGCCAGCAGCGTAGATGGCGGGAGCAGGAATGAGCAGTTCTTC. Its translation is CASSVDGGSRNEQFF.

This clonotype has ten or more counts. The V call is TRBV6-6, the J call TRBJ2-3; the D is unclear. The CDR3 is 15 amino acids. Germline V lookup: CDR1 MNHNY, CDR2 SVGAGI (reference sequence). The germline V and J ends were trimmed by 4 bases and 4 bases, with 15 bases remaining between them. CDR3 sequence reads: CASSFSPFSPDTQYF. The CDR3 DNA reads TGTGCCAGCAGTTTTAGTCCCTTCTCCCCAGATACGCAGTATTTT.

Points on this clonotype: A much larger clone differs by one base, so this may be a read error. The chain combines TRBV4-2 with TRBJ1-4; D is ambiguous. Germline values: CDR1 LGHNA, CDR2 YNFKEQ. V was clipped by 2 bases and J by 0 bases, with 7 bases between them. The CDR3 runs 15 residues. CDR3 DNA: TGTGCCAGCAGCCAAATGGCTACAACTAATGAAAAACTGTTTTTT. Translation: CASSQMATTNEKLFF.

This clonotype was observed at least ten times. The chain recombines TRBV7-2 with TRBJ2-2; D is unclear. This CDR3 has 14 amino acids. Germline-derived CDR1 and CDR2 are SGHTA and FQGNSA. Trimming removed 2 bases at V and 5 bases at J, with 9 bases between. CDR3 nucleotide sequence: TGTGCCAGCAGCTTAAAAAGTGCGACCGGGGAGCTGTTTTTT. It encodes CASSLKSATGELFF.